A single sample is the source of the 29 T cell receptor beta chains below, sequenced in a study of early stage breast cancer tumors. Profiling relied on immunoSEQ multiplex PCR, and the TCRdb table lists in-frame clones only, not all of them. The sample has 50,000 to 65,000 clones, 70% to 80% seen once. The sample consisted of blood. The receptors were gathered from a person under 45 with breast cancer.

This clone appeared once. The J gene is TRBJ1-5, the V gene TRBV27; tentatively, D is TRBD1 (6 bases). V lost 5 bases, J lost 0 bases, and 14 bases lay in between. The CDR3 has 16 residues. Per germline, CDR1 MNHEY and CDR2 SMNVEV (reference sequence). The CDR3 region is CASSPNRQVSNQPQHF. In nucleotides, the CDR3 is TGTGCCAGCAGTCCAAATCGACAGGTTAGCAATCAGCCCCAGCATTTT.

This clone appeared a single time. The chain uses TRBV7-9 and TRBJ1-1; TRBD1 matches 9 bases. Germline values: CDR1 SEHNR, CDR2 FQNEAQ (reference sequence). Trimming took 1 base from V and 8 from J; bases not matched to a gene: 14. The CDR3 consists of 17 residues. The CDR3 DNA reads as TGTGCCAGCAGCTTAGAGGGGTTCTCCGGGACAGGGCCCGAAGCTTTCTTT. This sequence encodes CASSLEGFSGTGPEAFF.

This rearrangement joins TRBV5-1 to TRBJ2-5; 11 bases align to TRBD2. CDR1 is SGHRS, CDR2 YFSETQ, per germline. The V and J ends lost 0 bases and 3 bases, in that order; junction bases with no gene match: 4. The CDR3 runs to 16 residues. This CDR3 reads CASSLVLAGEEETQYF. CDR3 nucleotide sequence: TGCGCCAGCAGCTTGGTACTAGCGGGAGAGGAAGAGACCCAGTACTTC.

The chain carries TRBV9 and TRBJ1-1, with D maybe TRBD1 (6 bases). The CDR3 totals 13 residues. The germline V and J ends were trimmed by 1 base and 3 bases, with 7 bases remaining between them. The germline CDR1 and CDR2 sequences are SGDLS and YYNGEE. The CDR3 DNA reads as TGTGCCAGCAGCGTAAGGGGGGACACTGAAGCTTTCTTT. Translated, it gives CASSVRGDTEAFF.

The chain is built from TRBV30 and TRBJ2-3; tentatively, D is TRBD2 (5 bases). This CDR3 comprises 15 residues. From germline, CDR1 is GTSNPN and CDR2 SVGIG (reference sequence). Trimming left V 8 bases short and J 4 bases short, with 22 bases between. CDR3 residues: CAATKSAGGADTQYF. The CDR3 DNA follows: TGTGCCGCAACCAAATCGGCAGGAGGTGCAGATACGCAGTATTTT.

This clone has a handful of counts. The CDR3 DNA is TGTGCCAGCAGCTTACCAGGGGGCGCCTCACCCCTCCACTTT. Residues: CASSLPGGASPLHF. V and J are TRBV7-9 and TRBJ1-6; 8 positions match TRBD1. J was trimmed by 10 bases and V by 2 bases; bases with no gene match: 4. There are 14 residues in the CDR3. Germline CDR1 SEHNR, CDR2 FQNEAQ (reference sequence).

The chain recombines TRBV7-9 with TRBJ2-1, with 7 bases that match TRBD1. V was pared by 5 bases and J by 0 bases, with 7 bases of the junction left unmatched. The CDR3 extends over 16 amino acids. Germline values: CDR1 SEHNR, CDR2 FQNEAQ (reference sequence). The CDR3 nucleotides are TGTGCCAGCAGCACCAGACCAGGGGGCTCCTACAATGAGCAGTTCTTC. This sequence encodes CASSTRPGGSYNEQFF.

The gene calls are TRBV4-1 and TRBJ1-6; TRBD1 aligns across 10 bases. The CDR3 consists of 16 residues. V gave up 1 base and J gave up 10 bases; unmatched junction bases: 7. CDR1 MGHRA and CDR2 YSYEKL come from the germline V gene. The CDR3: CASSQVRTGGYSPLHF. CDR3 nucleotide sequence: TGCGCCAGCAGCCAAGTAAGGACAGGGGGATACTCACCCCTCCACTTT.

The chain has TRBV6-1 and TRBJ2-3; D may be TRBD2 (6 bases). CDR3 length: 12 amino acids. Germline CDR1 and CDR2: MNHNS and SASEGT. V was shortened by 7 bases and J by 12 bases, with 17 bases between the two germline ends. This CDR3 is CASISPGGSQYF. The DNA for the CDR3 is TGTGCCAGCATTAGCCCCGGGGGTAGCCAGTATTTT.

The chain carries TRBV7-2 and TRBJ1-5; no clear D gene. The CDR3 loop spans 15 amino acids. Germline CDR1 and CDR2: SGHTA and FQGNSA. V lost 1 base and J 4 bases, leaving 11 bases between the germline ends. Here the CDR3 reads CASSLGPDLNQPQHF. CDR3 in DNA: TGTGCCAGCAGCTTAGGGCCGGATCTTAATCAGCCCCAGCATTTT.

In its sample, this clone was seen once. The chain couples TRBV6-6 to TRBJ1-1, with 7 bases aligning to TRBD1. This CDR3 has 14 residues. CDR1 is MNHNY, CDR2 SVGAGI, per germline (reference sequence). Losses at the gene ends were 8 bases for V and 4 bases for J; bases not matched to a gene: 10. For the CDR3, the DNA is TGTGCCAGCCTCCGAGACAGGGATTTCACTGAAGCTTTCTTT. Translation gives CASLRDRDFTEAFF.

This clone was seen more than once but under ten times. J is TRBJ1-3 and V is TRBV2; D possibly corresponds to TRBD1 (6 bases). Germline V lookup: CDR1 SNHLY, CDR2 FYNNEI. Between the trimmed V and J ends, which lost 8 bases and 4 bases, there was a span of 12 bases. This CDR3 region has 13 residues. The CDR3 DNA follows: TGTGCCAGCTGTAGGACAGTCGGAAACACCATATATTTT. Its translation: CASCRTVGNTIYF.

The J gene is TRBJ2-7, the V gene TRBV10-3, with TRBD2 identical over 12 bases. The CDR3 runs to 15 residues. Germline CDR1 and CDR2: ENHRY and SYGVKD. The V gene end was trimmed by 4 bases and the J gene end by 6 bases; junction bases not matched to a gene: 7. The CDR3 DNA reads TGTGCCATCAGTGCGACTAGCGGGAGAGGTAGCGAGCAGTACTTC. Translated: CAISATSGRGSEQYF.

The chain links TRBV7-9 to TRBJ2-3; tentatively, D is TRBD2 (6 bases). The CDR3 length is 18 residues. With 1 base removed from V and 5 bases from J, the gap between germline ends came to 22 bases. Germline V gives CDR1 SEHNR, CDR2 FQNEAQ (reference sequence). The CDR3: CASSLGLLGGDAKDTQYF. The CDR3 region has the DNA TGTGCCAGCAGCTTAGGGTTACTCGGCGGGGATGCGAAAGATACGCAGTATTTT.

The chain joins TRBV18 to TRBJ2-1; D ambiguous. V was cut by 6 bases and J by 0 bases, with 12 bases left in between. There are 15 residues in the CDR3. CDR1 and CDR2 (germline): KGHSH, LQKENI. The CDR3, as DNA: TGTGCCAGCTCCATCGGCACGAACTCCTACAATGAGCAGTTCTTC. This sequence encodes CASSIGTNSYNEQFF.

The V call is TRBV19, the J call TRBJ2-2, with 11 bases lining up with TRBD2. Germline assignment: CDR1 LNHDA and CDR2 SQIVND (reference sequence). This CDR3 comprises 16 residues. After removal of 5 bases from V and 1 base from J, the junction contained 3 bases not matched to a gene. CDR3 sequence (DNA): TGTGCCAGTAGTGTGGGGACTAGCGGGAACACCGGGGAGCTGTTTTTT. Its protein product is CASSVGTSGNTGELFF.

The chain carries TRBV4-1 and TRBJ2-1; no reliable D call. The CDR3 runs 11 residues. CDR1 MGHRA and CDR2 YSYEKL come from the germline V gene. V lost 1 base, J lost 12 bases, and 7 bases lay in between. The CDR3 DNA sequence: TGCGCCAGCAGCCAAGGCCAGCGGCAGTTCTTC. Protein product: CASSQGQRQFF.

The chain combines TRBV2 with TRBJ2-5; D may be TRBD1 (6 bases). This CDR3 is 12 amino acids long. Trimming shortened V by 7 bases and J by 2 bases, and 8 bases separated the two germline ends. The V gene's germline CDR1 is SNHLY and CDR2 FYNNEI. This chain's CDR3 is CASTGAQETQYF. Here the CDR3 DNA reads TGTGCCAGCACAGGGGCTCAAGAGACCCAGTACTTC.

The V call is TRBV6-4, the J call TRBJ2-1; the match to TRBD2 covers 7 bases. Germline CDR1 is MRHNA and CDR2 is SNTAGT. The CDR3 is made up of 15 amino acids. With V trimmed by 6 bases and J by 8 bases, 13 bases remained unmatched. The CDR3 here is CASSDGAGEGDEQFF. The CDR3 bases are TGTGCCAGCAGCGACGGGGCGGGAGAGGGCGATGAGCAGTTCTTC.

The V gene is TRBV7-9, the J gene TRBJ2-1; D remains ambiguous. This CDR3 comprises 13 residues. The V gene lost 4 bases and the J gene lost 3 bases, with 7 bases spanning the gap. Germline V CDR1 and CDR2: SEHNR, FQNEAQ (reference sequence). The CDR3 bases are TGTGCCAGCAGCTCGGGTAGCTACAATGAGCAGTTCTTC. This translates into CASSSGSYNEQFF.

Comment on this clone: A read error may produce the germline difference seen at one junction end. The V and J genes are TRBV7-6 and TRBJ2-5; 11 bases are shared with TRBD2. The germline CDR1 and CDR2 sequences are SGHVS and FNYEAQ. The CDR3 runs to 15 residues. The CDR3 spells CASNLAGGLQETQYF. Written as DNA, the CDR3 is TGTGCCAGCAACTTAGCGGGAGGGCTTCAAGAGACCCAGTACTTC.

The chain uses TRBV6-5 and TRBJ1-2, with D possibly matching TRBD1 (5 bases). Germline CDR1 MNHEY, CDR2 SVGAGI. CDR3 size: 15 residues. Between the trimmed V and J ends, which lost 4 bases and 7 bases, there was a span of 19 bases. CDR3 DNA: TGTGCCAGCAGTTCGACTAGGGGTCTTCGCAGTGGCTACACCTTC. Its translation is CASSSTRGLRSGYTF.

V and J are TRBV7-2 and TRBJ1-1; D is unresolved. In germline, CDR1 is SGHTA, CDR2 FQGNSA. The germline V and J ends were trimmed by 5 bases and 1 base, with 20 bases remaining between them. The CDR3 sequence is 17 residues long. This CDR3 is CASSLRIPVGRNTEAFF. For the CDR3, the DNA is TGTGCCAGCAGCCTCCGAATCCCGGTGGGCAGGAACACTGAAGCTTTCTTT.

The chain combines TRBV15 with TRBJ2-5; D perhaps matches TRBD2 (6 bases). V was pared by 3 bases and J by 5 bases, with 19 bases between. The V gene's germline CDR1 is LNHNV and CDR2 YYDKDF (reference sequence). This CDR3 has 16 residues. DNA of the CDR3: TGTGCCACCAGCAGGCCGATTGGTTGGGAGGTGGAGACCCAGTACTTC. It specifies CATSRPIGWEVETQYF.

This chain connects TRBV11-2 to TRBJ2-7; 7 bases are shared with TRBD2. Unmatched junction bases numbered 7, after V lost 2 bases and J lost 3 bases. Germline loops: CDR1 SGHAT, CDR2 FQNNGV. This CDR3 contains 15 residues. CDR3 DNA: TGTGCCAGCAGCTTATTTGGCGGGAGTGACTACGAGCAGTACTTC. Translated, it gives CASSLFGGSDYEQYF.

The chain joins TRBV6-5 to TRBJ1-5; the match to TRBD1 covers 8 bases. V lost 6 bases and J lost 4; bases outside the gene matches: 8. The CDR3 runs to 15 residues. Germline V gives CDR1 MNHEY, CDR2 SVGAGI. The CDR3 loop is CASSLGTGANQPQHF. The CDR3 nucleotides are TGTGCCAGCAGCCTGGGGACAGGCGCGAATCAGCCCCAGCATTTT.

The chain is built from TRBV6-5 and TRBJ1-2; D remains ambiguous. The CDR3 spans 14 residues. The V end lost 6 bases, the J end lost 6 bases, and 17 bases lay between the germline ends. The germline V gene encodes CDR1 MNHEY and CDR2 SVGAGI. The CDR3 nucleotides read TGTGCCAGCAGAGTGACCATTGACTTACATGGCTACACCTTC. Protein sequence: CASRVTIDLHGYTF.

The V gene is TRBV5-4, the J gene TRBJ1-4; D is ambiguous. V dropped 4 bases and J dropped 7 bases, with 8 bases sitting between them. CDR1 and CDR2 (germline): SGHNT, YYREEE (reference sequence). The length of the CDR3 is 12 residues. CDR3 region: CASSQEGEKLFF. For the CDR3, the DNA is TGTGCCAGCAGCCAAGAAGGTGAAAAACTGTTTTTT. Full variable domain (remainder filled in from reference TRBV5-4 and TRBJ1-4): ETGVTQSPTHLIKTRGQQVTLRCSSQSGHNTVSWYQQALGQGPQFIFQYYREEENGRGNFPPRFSGLQFPNYSSELNVNALELDDSALYLCASSQEGEKLFFGSGTQLSVL.

The rearrangement links TRBV11-2 to TRBJ2-1; 12 bases map to TRBD2. The length of the CDR3 is 16 residues. The germline V gene has CDR1 SGHAT and CDR2 FQNNGV. The V gene end was trimmed by 5 bases and the J gene end by 7 bases; junction bases not matched to a gene: 9. CDR3 amino acids: CASSHVDGLAGNEQFF. In DNA, the CDR3 is TGTGCCAGCAGCCACGTCGACGGACTAGCGGGGAATGAGCAGTTCTTC.